This T cell receptor beta chain was captured in a study of T cell changes during pregnancy in multiple sclerosis. This clone is a singleton in its sample. The data were produced by immunoSEQ multiplex PCR, yet TCRdb's version contains in-frame clones alone and is incomplete. The sample consists of approximately 73,000 clones, around nine tenths of them appearing once. This TCR was sampled from a female donor with multiple sclerosis, enrolled in a pregnancy study. This material consisted of CD4+ T cells from peripheral blood mononuclear cells, taken before pregnancy.

CDR3 DNA sequence: TGTGCCTGGAGTCCGGGGAGCACAGATACGCAGTATTTT. It encodes CAWSPGSTDTQYF. The genes are TRBV30 and TRBJ2-3, with D maybe TRBD2 (5 bases). The CDR3 length is 13 residues. The V gene's germline CDR1 is GTSNPN and CDR2 SVGIG (reference sequence). V gave up 2 bases and J gave up 0 bases, with 6 bases separating them.